The 21 T cell receptor beta chains below were found in one sample sequenced in a study of cytomegalovirus exposure and HLA in healthy donors. The PCR contained 60 Vbeta and 13 Jbeta primers. The assay was immunoSEQ multiplex PCR, and TCRdb's table has in-frame clones only and misses some. The data hold around 300,000 clones, with roughly 89% observed a single time. The sequencing input was PBMCs. The receptor set was obtained from a woman under 30 in good health and CMV-seronegative.

This chain links TRBV6-5 with TRBJ1-1, with D unresolved. Germline V CDR1 and CDR2: MNHEY, SVGAGI. The CDR3 totals 13 residues. The V and J ends lost 4 bases and 0 bases respectively, with 6 bases between them. The CDR3 reads CASSFYLNTEAFF. The DNA for the CDR3 is TGTGCCAGCAGTTTTTATTTGAACACTGAAGCTTTCTTT.

The chain joins TRBV14 to TRBJ1-2, with 8 bases aligning to TRBD1. V shed 1 base and J 5 bases; nucleotides not matched to a gene: 12. The CDR3 covers 17 residues. Looked up from germline, CDR1 is SGHDN and CDR2 is FVKESK. The CDR3 region is CASSQAPGWTGRYGYTF. In DNA, the CDR3 is TGTGCCAGCAGCCAAGCACCGGGATGGACAGGGAGATATGGCTACACCTTC.

V gene TRBV11-3 combines with J gene TRBJ2-2; a weak D match, TRBD2 (5 bases). This CDR3 is 15 amino acids long. Germline V gene lookup returns CDR1 SGHNT and CDR2 YENEEA. V gave up 1 base and J gave up 4 bases, with 10 bases separating them. CDR3 sequence reads: CASSLGGLSTGELFF. The CDR3 region has the DNA TGTGCCAGCAGCTTAGGAGGGCTTTCCACCGGGGAGCTGTTTTTT.

The chain recombines TRBV2 with TRBJ1-6; a weak D match, TRBD1 (5 bases). Germline V lookup: CDR1 SNHLY, CDR2 FYNNEI. V lost 3 bases and J lost 5, with 11 bases in between. The CDR3 is made up of 15 amino acids. This CDR3 reads CASSDQGGNNSPLHF. CDR3 coding DNA: TGTGCCAGCAGTGACCAGGGCGGGAATAATTCACCCCTCCACTTT.

This clone was counted a few times. The gene calls are TRBV19 and TRBJ2-7; the match to TRBD2 covers 10 bases. Germline-derived CDR1 and CDR2 are LNHDA and SQIVND (reference sequence). After removal of 3 bases from V and 2 bases from J, the junction contained 7 bases not matched to a gene. This CDR3 spans 16 amino acids. CDR3: CASSIAASGGPYEQYF. Written as DNA, the CDR3 is TGTGCCAGTAGTATCGCCGCTAGCGGGGGCCCCTACGAGCAGTACTTC. The full variable domain, rest sourced from reference TRBV19 and TRBJ2-7, is DGGITQSPKYLFRKEGQNVTLSCEQNLNHDAMYWYRQDPGQGLRLIYYSQIVNDFQKGDIAEGYSVSREKKESFPLTVTSAQKNPTAFYLCASSIAASGGPYEQYFGPGTRLTVT.

This CDR3 is CASSLGGLGSLIYSNQPQHF. The CDR3 DNA reads TGTGCCAGCAGCTTGGGGGGACTGGGGTCCCTAATCTATAGCAATCAGCCCCAGCATTTT. The V call is TRBV7-8, the J call TRBJ1-5, with a weak D call TRBD1 (5 bases). Trimming left V 3 bases short and J 0 bases short, with 24 bases between. This CDR3 region has 20 residues. CDR1 and CDR2 from the germline V gene are SGHVS and FQNEAQ.

J is TRBJ1-5 and V is TRBV4-1, with D possibly being TRBD1 (6 bases). The germline V gene encodes CDR1 MGHRA and CDR2 YSYEKL. Trimming removed 1 base at V and 2 bases at J, with 12 bases between. The CDR3 consists of 16 residues. The CDR3: CASSQVPGGGNQPQHF. DNA for the CDR3: TGCGCCAGCAGCCAAGTGCCGGGGGGCGGCAATCAGCCCCAGCATTTT.

The chain uses TRBV6-5 and TRBJ2-7; TRBD2 matches 8 bases. Germline V gives CDR1 MNHEY, CDR2 SVGAGI. The CDR3 has 13 residues. The J segment lost 6 bases and the V segment lost 6 bases, leaving 7 bases of the junction unmatched. The CDR3 DNA reads TGTGCCAGCAGAACCACCGGGACTAGCGAGCAGTACTTC. The encoded protein is CASRTTGTSEQYF.

This chain links TRBV5-1 with TRBJ2-1; 12 bases are shared with TRBD1. Germline values: CDR1 SGHRS, CDR2 YFSETQ. This CDR3 region has 16 residues. V gave up 3 bases and J gave up 7 bases; unmatched junction bases: 8. CDR3 bases: TGCGCCAGCAGCTCCTCCGGGACAGGGGGCGTAAATGAGCAGTTCTTC. This encodes CASSSSGTGGVNEQFF.

The rearrangement uses TRBV27 and TRBJ1-2, with 7 bases matching TRBD1. Germline CDR1 is MNHEY and CDR2 is SMNVEV (reference sequence). V trimming: 7 bases; J trimming: 2 bases; junction bases outside the gene matches: 1. This CDR3 region has 12 residues. This CDR3 is CASKTGNYGYTF. CDR3 sequence (DNA): TGTGCCAGCAAGACAGGGAACTATGGCTACACCTTC.

The rearrangement joins TRBV5-6 to TRBJ1-2; D may be TRBD1 (6 bases). This CDR3 spans 16 amino acids. Germline lookup yields CDR1 SGHDT and CDR2 YYEEEE. The V end was cut by 0 bases, the J end by 1 base, with 13 bases between. In DNA, the CDR3 is TGTGCCAGCAGCTTGGGTCAACAGGGTAATAACTATGGCTACACCTTC. Its translation: CASSLGQQGNNYGYTF.

The chain couples TRBV19 to TRBJ1-4, with 7 bases matching TRBD1. The germline gives CDR1 LNHDA, CDR2 SQIVND (reference sequence). The V and J ends lost 6 bases and 8 bases, in that order; junction bases with no gene match: 9. The CDR3 runs to 14 residues. This CDR3 reads CASRLRGTVEKLFF. The DNA of the CDR3 is TGTGCCAGTAGACTCCGTGGGACAGTAGAAAAACTGTTTTTT.

J is TRBJ2-1 and V is TRBV7-3, with D possibly matching TRBD1 (5 bases). V lost 6 bases, J lost 4 bases, and 10 bases lay in between. Germline loops: CDR1 SGHTA, CDR2 FQGTGA. The CDR3 is 13 amino acids. The CDR3 loop is CASRIDRYNEQFF. DNA for the CDR3: TGTGCCAGCAGAATAGACAGATACAATGAGCAGTTCTTC.

This sequence joins TRBV11-2 and TRBJ1-1; perhaps TRBD1 as D (5 bases). Looked up from germline, CDR1 is SGHAT and CDR2 is FQNNGV. The CDR3 length is 17 residues. V lost 0 bases and J 0 bases, leaving 14 bases between the germline ends. CDR3 DNA: TGTGCCAGCAGCTTAGAAGGACGGGGGTTCCTGAACACTGAAGCTTTCTTT. Translated: CASSLEGRGFLNTEAFF.

V gene TRBV5-1 combines with J gene TRBJ2-2, with no clear D. The germline gives CDR1 SGHRS, CDR2 YFSETQ. The V end was cut by 4 bases, the J end by 3 bases, with 13 bases between. The CDR3 consists of 15 residues. The CDR3 sequence: CASSILDADTGELFF. CDR3 DNA: TGCGCCAGCAGCATCTTAGATGCCGACACCGGGGAGCTGTTTTTT.

The chain has TRBV18 and TRBJ1-1, with D possibly being TRBD1 (5 bases). The CDR3 has 15 residues. Germline V lookup: CDR1 KGHSH, CDR2 LQKENI. V lost 1 base, J lost 3 bases, and 12 bases lay in between. The CDR3 nucleotides are TGTGCCAGCTCACCACTAGGGGATACGTACACTGAAGCTTTCTTT. Translation gives CASSPLGDTYTEAFF.

V is TRBV10-2 and J is TRBJ2-3; D is perhaps TRBD1 (6 bases). Trimming stripped 5 bases from V and 4 bases from J, with 13 bases between. Germline lookup yields CDR1 WSHSY and CDR2 SAAADI. The CDR3 extends over 14 amino acids. CDR3 region: CASSSLEGADTQYF. DNA for the CDR3: TGCGCCAGCAGTAGCCTAGAGGGGGCAGATACGCAGTATTTT.

The sample holds one count of this clone. V is TRBV30 and J is TRBJ1-3; D gene uncertain. CDR1 GTSNPN and CDR2 SVGIG come from the germline V gene (reference sequence). The V gene lost 8 bases and the J gene lost 4 bases, with 9 bases spanning the gap. The CDR3 totals 11 residues. The CDR3 sequence is CAGSLGNTIYF. Here the CDR3 DNA reads TGTGCCGGCTCATTAGGAAACACCATATATTTT.

The rearrangement links TRBV4-2 to TRBJ1-5; no reliable D call. Germline V gene data show CDR1 as LGHNA and CDR2 as YNFKEQ. The V end lost 1 base, the J end lost 0 bases, and 10 bases lay between the germline ends. The CDR3 runs to 16 residues. The CDR3: CASSQVGEHSNQPQHF. The DNA of the CDR3 is TGTGCCAGCAGCCAAGTTGGGGAGCATAGCAATCAGCCCCAGCATTTT.

The chain combines TRBV29-1 with TRBJ2-7, with 10 nucleotides matching TRBD1. The V gene's germline CDR1 is SQVTM and CDR2 ANQGSEA. V shed 6 bases, J shed 2 bases, and the junction held 4 bases outside the gene matches. This CDR3 has 13 residues. CDR3 coding DNA: TGCAGCGTGGGGACAGGGGAGCCCTACGAGCAGTACTTC. This gives the protein CSVGTGEPYEQYF.

The V and J genes are TRBV21-1 and TRBJ2-7; the listed D gene, TRBD2, was not tested against the DNA. TRBV21-1 is a recognized pseudogene. This CDR3 comprises 16 residues. The DNA for the CDR3 is TGTGCCAGCAGCAAAAATCGGCCTATACCCTGCGGCGAGCAGTACTTC. As protein: CASSKNRPIPCGEQYF.